These 31 T cell receptor beta chains were all obtained from the same sample, sequenced in a study of blood T cells in healthy people across ages. Through a sample-barcoded 5' primer and a J-beta primer mix, a second PCR was run for roughly 6 to 11 cycles. TCRdb reprocessed the 5' RACE reads with MiXCR, giving one entry per CDR3 protein. The table shows approximately 830,000 distinct CDR3 sequences, with around 62% occurring only once. Sequencing was carried out using blood. The receptors shown here come from a man aged 30 to 39 in good health.

V and J are TRBV29-1 and TRBJ1-1; D possibly corresponds to TRBD1 (5 bases). CDR3 length equals 15 residues. The germline CDR1 and CDR2 sequences are SQVTM and ANQGSEA. Trimming shortened V by 7 bases and J by 3 bases, and 21 bases separated the two germline ends. CDR3 DNA sequence: TGCAGCGCTATGACAGCGACGGGCTATGACACTGAAGCTTTCTTT. This translates into CSAMTATGYDTEAFF.

J is TRBJ2-3 and V is TRBV20-1; D is undetermined. V lost 6 bases and J 0 bases, leaving 16 bases between the germline ends. This CDR3 has 15 residues. Germline V gene data show CDR1 as DFQATT and CDR2 as SNEGSKA (reference sequence). Written as DNA, the CDR3 is TGCAGTGCCCGGTGGGCCCGCTCTAGCACAGATACGCAGTATTTT. Translated: CSARWARSSTDTQYF.

The chain carries TRBV5-6 and TRBJ1-2; unclear D gene. Per germline, CDR1 SGHDT and CDR2 YYEEEE. The CDR3 covers 12 residues. Trimming took off 4 bases at V and 3 bases at J, with 7 bases between the two ends. As DNA, the CDR3 is TGTGCCAGCAGCGCCACGGACTATGGCTACACCTTC. This gives the protein CASSATDYGYTF.

V is TRBV10-3 and J is TRBJ2-7, with D perhaps TRBD1 or TRBD2 (5 bases each). This CDR3 region has 13 residues. V shed 6 bases and J shed 2 bases, with 11 bases lying between them. CDR1 ENHRY and CDR2 SYGVKD come from the germline V gene. CDR3 region: CAIRGTATYEQYF. The CDR3 nucleotides are TGTGCCATCAGGGGGACGGCGACCTACGAGCAGTACTTC.

This clonotype was observed a handful of times. Being one base from a much bigger clone, this may be a read error. This chain's CDR3 is CASSLGLAHEQFF. The CDR3 coding sequence is TGTGCCAGCAGCTTAGGACTAGCCCATGAGCAGTTCTTC. The chain uses TRBV7-9 and TRBJ2-1, with 7 bases lining up with TRBD2. The germline V gene encodes CDR1 SEHNR and CDR2 FQNEAQ (reference sequence). V dropped 1 base and J dropped 8; count of bases not matched to a gene: 2. This CDR3 is built from 13 residues.

This rearrangement joins TRBV20-1 to TRBJ2-5, with TRBD2 identical over 9 bases. The DNA end is more similar to TRBJ2-7, so the J call may be wrong. Germline V CDR1 and CDR2: DFQATT, SNEGSKA (reference sequence). The CDR3 runs 12 residues. The CDR3 DNA follows: TGCAGTGCTGTTAGCGGGAGCGGCGAGCAGTACTTC. Amino acids: CSAVSGSGEQYF.

The rearrangement links TRBV27 to TRBJ2-1; no clear D. The J call may not be correct, given that the DNA end is closer to TRBJ2-7. This CDR3 contains 14 residues. The germline gives CDR1 MNHEY, CDR2 SMNVEV (reference sequence). CDR3 DNA: TGTGCCAGCAGCTCTTTGTCCCCGATGAGTGAGCAGTACTTC. Translating it yields CASSSLSPMSEQYF.

J is TRBJ2-1 and V is TRBV20-1; tentative D call: TRBD2 (6 bases). The CDR3 contains 16 residues. CDR1 and CDR2 (germline): DFQATT, SNEGSKA (reference sequence). Trimming stripped 3 bases from V and 8 bases from J, with 23 bases between. CDR3 in amino acids: CSASRSGGAFRDEQFF. As DNA, the CDR3 is TGCAGTGCTAGTCGCTCTGGCGGGGCCTTCCGGGATGAGCAGTTCTTC.

CDR3 in amino acids: CASTTEALQETQYF. The CDR3 region has the DNA TGTGCCAGCACCACAGAGGCCCTCCAAGAGACCCAGTACTTC. The genes are TRBV12-3 or TRBV12-4 and TRBJ2-5; D gene uncertain. With 7 bases removed from V and 1 base from J, the gap between germline ends came to 13 bases. CDR3 length: 14 residues.

Comments on this clonotype: Mismatch with germline at one junction end may stem from a read error. The chain is built from TRBV20-1 and TRBJ1-1, with a possible D match to TRBD1 (5 bases). Germline-derived CDR1 and CDR2 are DFQATT and SNEGSKA (reference sequence). The CDR3 sequence is 15 residues long. The CDR3: CSAGEPQGVDTGAFF. Written as DNA, the CDR3 is TGCAGTGCTGGAGAACCCCAGGGAGTCGACACTGGAGCTTTCTTT.

The J gene is TRBJ2-1, the V gene TRBV4-3; 7 nucleotides match TRBD1. There are 16 residues in the CDR3. Germline-derived CDR1 and CDR2 are LGHNA and YSLEER. V was clipped by 4 bases and J by 2 bases; unmatched bases: 8. The CDR3 loop reads CASSLKGQHTYNEQFF. CDR3 in DNA: TGCGCCAGCAGCCTAAAGGGACAGCATACCTACAATGAGCAGTTCTTC.

The DNA of the CDR3 is TGCAGTGCTAGGGGGGGACCGGATAATTCACCCCTCCACTTT. Its protein product is CSARGGPDNSPLHF. The chain couples TRBV20-1 to TRBJ1-6, with D perhaps matching TRBD1 (5 bases). This CDR3 has 14 residues. Trimming stripped 3 bases from V and 5 bases from J, with 11 bases between. Germline V gene data show CDR1 as DFQATT and CDR2 as SNEGSKA (reference sequence).

V gene TRBV6-6 combines with J gene TRBJ1-2; D gene uncertain. Trimming removed 2 bases from V and 6 bases from J, with 7 bases in between. The CDR3 contains 12 residues. The V gene's germline CDR1 is MNHNY and CDR2 SVGAGI (reference sequence). The CDR3 loop reads CASSYERDGYTF. CDR3 nucleotide sequence: TGTGCCAGCAGTTACGAGAGGGATGGCTACACCTTC.

The chain couples TRBV5-1 to TRBJ2-7; D unresolved. The CDR3 is 14 residues long. The V gene's germline CDR1 is SGHRS and CDR2 YFSETQ. With 1 base removed from V and 2 bases from J, the gap between germline ends came to 10 bases. The CDR3 here is CASSLRQTPYEQYF. The CDR3 DNA follows: TGCGCCAGCAGCTTGCGTCAGACTCCCTACGAGCAGTACTTC.

The V gene is TRBV27, the J gene TRBJ2-3; 7 positions agree with TRBD1. Losses at the gene ends were 6 bases for V and 4 bases for J; bases not matched to a gene: 7. The CDR3 contains 14 residues. CDR1 and CDR2 (germline): MNHEY, SMNVEV (reference sequence). Written as DNA, the CDR3 is TGTGCCAGCAGCCGACGGACAGGTTCAGATACGCAGTATTTT. Its protein is CASSRRTGSDTQYF.

This rearrangement joins TRBV20-1 to TRBJ2-3, with D unresolved. Germline CDR1 and CDR2: DFQATT and SNEGSKA (reference sequence). V lost 2 bases, J lost 0 bases, and 12 bases lay in between. This CDR3 has 15 amino acids. The CDR3 nucleotides read TGCAGTGCTAGAAGGCAGCCTTCTAGCACAGATACGCAGTATTTT. Protein: CSARRQPSSTDTQYF.

This clonotype was counted a few times. The genes are TRBV29-1 and TRBJ2-7; D is uncertain. Germline CDR1 reads SQVTM; CDR2 reads ANQGSEA. V gave up 7 bases and J gave up 6 bases, with 16 bases separating them. There are 12 residues in the CDR3. The CDR3 region is CSGGYLTGEQYF. The CDR3 DNA follows: TGCAGCGGTGGGTACCTGACCGGCGAGCAGTACTTC.

This clonotype showed up just once. This chain links TRBV3-1 with TRBJ1-1; no definite D call. CDR3 length: 13 amino acids. The germline V gene encodes CDR1 LGHDT and CDR2 YNNKEL (reference sequence). The germline V and J ends were trimmed by 0 bases and 3 bases, with 5 bases remaining between them. The CDR3 loop reads CASSQESDTEAFF. DNA of the CDR3: TGTGCCAGCAGCCAAGAATCCGACACTGAAGCTTTCTTT.

This sequence joins TRBV5-1 and TRBJ2-7; TRBD2 aligns across 11 bases. CDR3 length equals 15 residues. Unmatched junction bases numbered 2, after V lost 3 bases and J lost 0 bases. Germline-derived CDR1 and CDR2 are SGHRS and YFSETQ. In DNA, the CDR3 is TGCGCCAGCAGCTCTAGCGGGGGGCACTCCTACGAGCAGTACTTC. The encoded protein is CASSSSGGHSYEQYF.

The chain has TRBV4-2 and TRBJ2-4, with TRBD2 matching over 7 bases. The J call may be faulty, since TRBJ2-7 better matches the DNA end. Germline V lookup: CDR1 LGHNA, CDR2 YNFKEQ. The CDR3 consists of 15 residues. CDR3 residues: CASSQSGGIFYEQYF. The CDR3 nucleotides read TGTGCCAGCAGCCAATCGGGGGGAATATTCTACGAGCAGTACTTC.

The CDR3 nucleotides read TGTGCCAGCACCTTAGGGACAGACCCCTACGAGCAGTACTTC. Translating it yields CASTLGTDPYEQYF. This sequence joins TRBV6-5 and TRBJ2-4; 7 nucleotides line up with TRBD1. The J call may be mistaken, given a closer DNA end match to TRBJ2-7. The germline gives CDR1 MNHEY, CDR2 SVGAGI. The CDR3 has 14 amino acids.

The chain uses TRBV28 and TRBJ1-4, with TRBD1 as a possible D gene (6 bases). Per the germline V gene, CDR1 is MDHEN and CDR2 is SYDVKM. V lost 6 bases, J lost 0 bases, and 11 bases lay in between. This CDR3 region has 15 residues. DNA for the CDR3: TGTGCCAGCAGCCGGGACACCCCAACTAATGAAAAACTGTTTTTT. Translation gives CASSRDTPTNEKLFF.

V and J are TRBV6-2 or TRBV6-3 and TRBJ1-4; the D is unclear. The CDR3 sequence is 14 residues long. Germline V lookup: CDR1 MNHEY, CDR2 SVGEGT. The V end lost 0 bases, the J end lost 8 bases, and 10 bases lay between the germline ends. This chain's CDR3 is CASSYSTETEKLFF. CDR3 nucleotide sequence: TGTGCCAGCAGTTACTCGACGGAGACCGAAAAACTGTTTTTT.

This clonotype was seen a few times. J is TRBJ2-6 and V is TRBV25-1; unclear D gene. This CDR3 contains 15 residues. V lost 3 bases, J lost 1 base, and 7 bases lay in between. The germline gives CDR1 MGHDK, CDR2 SYGVNS. DNA of the CDR3: TGTGCCAGCAGTGACTGGGATTCTGGGGCCAACGTCCTGACTTTC. Its translation: CASSDWDSGANVLTF.

This clonotype came up a few times. The V gene is TRBV27, the J gene TRBJ1-2, with D perhaps TRBD1 (5 bases). This CDR3 has 13 residues. Trimming removed 4 bases at V and 4 bases at J, with 10 bases between. CDR1 and CDR2 (germline): MNHEY, SMNVEV (reference sequence). CDR3 sequence: CASSWGSAYGYTF. CDR3 DNA sequence: TGTGCCAGCAGTTGGGGCAGTGCCTATGGCTACACCTTC.

The chain has TRBV28 and TRBJ2-1; 9 bases map to TRBD1. The better agreement between TRBJ2-7 and the DNA end casts doubt on the J call. Germline V gives CDR1 MDHEN, CDR2 SYDVKM. This CDR3 has 13 amino acids. CDR3 in amino acids: CASRLQGAFEQYF. CDR3 coding DNA: TGTGCCAGCAGGTTACAGGGGGCGTTCGAGCAGTACTTC.

The V gene is TRBV12-3 or TRBV12-4, the J gene TRBJ2-1, with D possibly being TRBD2 (6 bases). There are 14 residues in the CDR3. Trimming left V 3 bases short and J 6 bases short, with 12 bases between. The CDR3 DNA reads as TGTGCCAGCAGTTTCGGAGGGGTTCCCAATGAGCAGTTCTTC. Residues: CASSFGGVPNEQFF.

The V call is TRBV9, the J call TRBJ1-2; D not certain. V was trimmed by 0 bases and J by 5 bases, leaving 14 bases between them. Germline assignment: CDR1 SGDLS and CDR2 YYNGEE. The CDR3 sequence is 15 residues long. CDR3 coding DNA: TGTGCCAGCAGCGTAGGTGACCTCCGCGGGTATGGCTACACCTTC. Encoded protein: CASSVGDLRGYGYTF.

This chain uses TRBV6-5 with TRBJ2-1; 11 bases are a match to TRBD1. V trimming: 2 bases; J trimming: 8 bases; junction bases outside the gene matches: 5. The CDR3 is 15 amino acids. Germline CDR1 is MNHEY and CDR2 is SVGAGI. The CDR3 bases are TGTGCCAGCAGTTACGGACAGGGGGCGTGGGATGAGCAGTTCTTC. It translates to CASSYGQGAWDEQFF.

Only a few counts were recorded for this clonotype. The V and J genes are TRBV7-2 and TRBJ2-6; D is tentatively TRBD1 or TRBD2 (6 bases each). Germline V CDR1 and CDR2: SGHTA, FQGNSA. Trimming shortened V by 4 bases and J by 4 bases, and 20 bases separated the two germline ends. This CDR3 is 18 amino acids long. Here the CDR3 reads CASSSQTGGAVGANVLTF. As DNA, the CDR3 is TGTGCCAGCAGCTCACAGACCGGGGGCGCGGTAGGGGCCAACGTCCTGACTTTC.

The chain employs TRBV20-1 and TRBJ2-7; TRBD1 matches at 7 bases. V gave up 5 bases and J gave up 3 bases; unmatched junction bases: 7. CDR1 and CDR2 (germline): DFQATT, SNEGSKA (reference sequence). The length of the CDR3 is 13 residues. CDR3 nucleotides: TGCAGTGCTCGTAGACAGGGTGACTACGAGCAGTACTTC. It encodes CSARRQGDYEQYF.